These 20 T cell receptor beta chains originate from one sample sequenced in a study of blood T cell repertoires in COVID-19. Here immunoSEQ multiplex PCR was the method, and the copy in TCRdb shows in-frame clones only, minus some. Counted here are 80,000 to 100,000 clones, 75% to 90% occurring once; the ten biggest clones make up 10%. Input material: peripheral blood. Source of these receptors: a woman in her sixties or seventies with acute or convalescent COVID-19.

J is TRBJ2-7 and V is TRBV2; no definite D call. The germline V and J ends were trimmed by 5 bases and 1 base, with 9 bases remaining between them. This CDR3 is built from 13 residues. The germline CDR1 and CDR2 sequences are SNHLY and FYNNEI. As DNA, the CDR3 is TGTGCCAGCAGTTCAGCGCTATCCTACGAGCAGTACTTC. Translation gives CASSSALSYEQYF.

The V and J genes are TRBV28 and TRBJ2-3; TRBD2 aligns across 13 bases. CDR3 length: 21 amino acids. Trimming took 4 bases from V and 4 from J; bases not matched to a gene: 20. Germline-derived CDR1 and CDR2 are MDHEN and SYDVKM. The CDR3 sequence is CASSYLPWTSGSTHLADTQYF. CDR3 DNA sequence: TGTGCCAGCAGTTACTTGCCATGGACTAGCGGGAGCACCCACCTGGCAGATACGCAGTATTTT. Supplemented by reference TRBV28 and TRBJ2-3, the full variable domain reads DVKVTQSSRYLVKRTGEKVFLECVQDMDHENMFWYRQDPGLGLRLIYFSYDVKMKEKGDIPEGYSVSREKKERFSLILESASTNQTSMYLCASSYLPWTSGSTHLADTQYFGPGTRLTVL.

The chain employs TRBV12-3 or TRBV12-4 and TRBJ2-2; D remains ambiguous. CDR3 size: 13 residues. Trimming took 2 bases from V and 9 from J, leaving 10 bases between them. The DNA of the CDR3 is TGTGCCAGCAGTTTAACTCTTAACCGGGAGCTGTTTTTT. This gives the protein CASSLTLNRELFF.

The rearrangement joins TRBV6-5 to TRBJ1-3; no clear D gene. V lost 0 bases and J lost 6, with 15 bases in between. This CDR3 is built from 16 residues. Germline V lookup: CDR1 MNHEY, CDR2 SVGAGI. The DNA for the CDR3 is TGTGCCAGCAGTTACTCGACGCGCCTAGACCCAAACACCATATATTTT. Its translation is CASSYSTRLDPNTIYF.

The chain is built from TRBV11-3 and TRBJ2-3, with 9 bases matching TRBD1. The germline gives CDR1 SGHNT, CDR2 YENEEA. V was clipped by 4 bases and J by 5 bases; unmatched bases: 7. CDR3 length: 15 amino acids. In DNA, the CDR3 is TGTGCCAGCAGCTCGGGACAGGGTCTTGAAGATACGCAGTATTTT. Translating it yields CASSSGQGLEDTQYF.

This clone was observed a few times. This sequence joins TRBV6-5 and TRBJ1-5; D gene ambiguous. Germline V gene data show CDR1 as MNHEY and CDR2 as SVGAGI. The CDR3 has 14 amino acids. Trimming left V 4 bases short and J 5 bases short, with 12 bases between. This CDR3 reads CASSLRWRDQPQHF. DNA for the CDR3: TGTGCCAGCAGTTTACGGTGGAGGGATCAGCCCCAGCATTTT.

The rearrangement joins TRBV27 to TRBJ1-6; 10 bases line up with TRBD1. V was pared by 0 bases and J by 7 bases, with 6 bases of the junction left unmatched. CDR1 and CDR2 from the germline V gene are MNHEY and SMNVEV (reference sequence). There are 17 residues in the CDR3. For the CDR3, the DNA is TGTGCCAGCAGTTTATCCGGGCCGGGACAGGGGAATTCACCCCTCCACTTT. This translates into CASSLSGPGQGNSPLHF.

The J gene is TRBJ2-3, the V gene TRBV4-2; TRBD2 agrees at 7 bases. CDR1 LGHNA and CDR2 YNFKEQ come from the germline V gene. The CDR3 loop spans 15 amino acids. The ends lost 0 bases at V and 5 bases at J; junction bases unmatched: 5. The CDR3 reads CASSQDQAGVDTQYF. In nucleotides, the CDR3 is TGTGCCAGCAGCCAAGATCAGGCGGGGGTAGATACGCAGTATTTT.

This chain joins TRBV28 and TRBJ1-5; 8 bases agree with TRBD1. This CDR3 contains 17 residues. The trim removed 5 bases at V and 3 bases at J, leaving 12 bases unmatched. The germline V gene has CDR1 MDHEN and CDR2 SYDVKM. The CDR3 DNA follows: TGTGCCAGCAGTATACTCCGGACAGGGAGATACAATCAGCCCCAGCATTTT. Amino acids: CASSILRTGRYNQPQHF.

The V call is TRBV29-1, the J call TRBJ2-6; TRBD1 might be the D (6 bases). The germline V gene has CDR1 SQVTM and CDR2 ANQGSEA. V gave up 5 bases and J gave up 0 bases, with 14 bases separating them. The CDR3 is made up of 16 amino acids. The DNA of the CDR3 is TGCAGCGTTTTAGACAGGACCCTCTCTGGGGCCAACGTCCTGACTTTC. Translated, it gives CSVLDRTLSGANVLTF.

The chain uses TRBV7-2 and TRBJ2-5, with 7 nucleotides matching TRBD1. Germline values: CDR1 SGHTA, CDR2 FQGNSA. The CDR3 runs 14 residues. Trimming cost V 5 bases and J 2 bases; bases outside gene matches: 5. In nucleotides, the CDR3 is TGTGCCAGCAGCCCTTCCAGGGGGCAAGAGACCCAGTACTTC. It is translated as CASSPSRGQETQYF.

The chain has TRBV10-3 and TRBJ1-4; possibly TRBD1 for D (6 bases). The CDR3 totals 16 residues. The V and J ends lost 1 base and 2 bases respectively, with 11 bases between them. CDR1 is ENHRY and CDR2 is SYGVKD in the germline V gene. CDR3 protein: CAISEFRGWTNEKLFF. The CDR3 nucleotides read TGTGCCATCAGTGAGTTTAGGGGGTGGACTAATGAAAAACTGTTTTTT.

The chain has TRBV10-3 and TRBJ2-3; 10 bases map to TRBD2. The junction had 9 bases not matched to a gene; V was cut back by 0 bases and J by 3 bases. The germline gives CDR1 ENHRY, CDR2 SYGVKD. The CDR3 runs to 18 residues. The CDR3 is CAISESGISGRGTDTQYF. In DNA form, the CDR3 reads TGTGCCATCAGTGAGTCGGGAATCAGCGGGAGGGGAACAGATACGCAGTATTTT.

This chain links TRBV5-1 with TRBJ2-1; D call uncertain. Trimming pared 1 base from V and 6 bases from J, leaving 8 bases between. CDR1 and CDR2 (germline): SGHRS, YFSETQ. This CDR3 is 13 amino acids long. The CDR3 here is CASSLNSPNEQFF. In DNA, the CDR3 is TGCGCCAGCAGCTTGAACAGCCCCAATGAGCAGTTCTTC.

This rearrangement joins TRBV4-3 to TRBJ1-2; possibly TRBD1 for D (5 bases). The germline V gene encodes CDR1 LGHNA and CDR2 YSLEER. V dropped 1 base and J dropped 5 bases, with 14 bases sitting between them. The CDR3 covers 15 residues. This chain's CDR3 is CASSQARLGVYGYTF. The CDR3, as DNA: TGCGCCAGCAGCCAAGCCCGGTTAGGGGTATATGGCTACACCTTC.

The chain couples TRBV11-1 to TRBJ2-1, with D perhaps TRBD2 (5 bases). Germline V gene sequence: CDR1 SGHAT, CDR2 FQDESV (reference sequence). The V gene lost 0 bases and the J gene lost 6 bases, with 6 bases spanning the gap. This CDR3 has 13 amino acids. CDR3 amino acids: CASSLAGSNEQFF. DNA of the CDR3: TGTGCCAGCAGCTTAGCGGGGAGCAATGAGCAGTTCTTC. The full variable domain, rest sourced from reference TRBV11-1 and TRBJ2-1, is EAEVAQSPRYKITEKSQAVAFWCDPISGHATLYWYRQILGQGPELLVQFQDESVVDDSQLPKDRFSAERLKGVDSTLKIQPAELGDSAMYLCASSLAGSNEQFFGPGTRLTVL.

This chain links TRBV6-5 with TRBJ1-5; D gene unclear. Trimming took 6 bases from V and 1 from J, leaving 13 bases between them. This CDR3 region has 15 residues. Germline V gives CDR1 MNHEY, CDR2 SVGAGI. CDR3 residues: CASSPYFESNQPQHF. The CDR3 coding sequence is TGTGCCAGCAGCCCCTACTTCGAAAGCAATCAGCCCCAGCATTTT.

The chain uses TRBV19 and TRBJ1-2, with 9 positions matching TRBD1. Per the germline V gene, CDR1 is LNHDA and CDR2 is SQIVND (reference sequence). The CDR3 is 14 residues long. J lost 8 bases, V lost 7 bases, and 11 bases had no gene match. The CDR3 is CASTLQGAEAGYTF. CDR3 nucleotides: TGTGCCAGTACCTTACAGGGGGCTGAGGCAGGCTACACCTTC.

The chain recombines TRBV19 with TRBJ1-4; D perhaps matches TRBD1 (6 bases). The germline V gene has CDR1 LNHDA and CDR2 SQIVND (reference sequence). CDR3 size: 18 residues. Trimming removed 5 bases at V and 0 bases at J, with 19 bases between. CDR3 sequence (DNA): TGTGCCAGTAGTTTTCTACAGGGACCGGTTGCAACTAATGAAAAACTGTTTTTT. Encoded protein: CASSFLQGPVATNEKLFF.

This clone was recorded a few times. The V call is TRBV10-3, the J call TRBJ2-5; possible D gene TRBD1, 6 bases. The CDR3 extends over 15 amino acids. Trimming cost V 5 bases and J 2 bases, with 15 bases left between them. Germline V gene data show CDR1 as ENHRY and CDR2 as SYGVKD. Written as DNA, the CDR3 is TGTGCCATCAGTTTTGGACAGACCGTTCAAGAGACCCAGTACTTC. It yields the protein CAISFGQTVQETQYF.